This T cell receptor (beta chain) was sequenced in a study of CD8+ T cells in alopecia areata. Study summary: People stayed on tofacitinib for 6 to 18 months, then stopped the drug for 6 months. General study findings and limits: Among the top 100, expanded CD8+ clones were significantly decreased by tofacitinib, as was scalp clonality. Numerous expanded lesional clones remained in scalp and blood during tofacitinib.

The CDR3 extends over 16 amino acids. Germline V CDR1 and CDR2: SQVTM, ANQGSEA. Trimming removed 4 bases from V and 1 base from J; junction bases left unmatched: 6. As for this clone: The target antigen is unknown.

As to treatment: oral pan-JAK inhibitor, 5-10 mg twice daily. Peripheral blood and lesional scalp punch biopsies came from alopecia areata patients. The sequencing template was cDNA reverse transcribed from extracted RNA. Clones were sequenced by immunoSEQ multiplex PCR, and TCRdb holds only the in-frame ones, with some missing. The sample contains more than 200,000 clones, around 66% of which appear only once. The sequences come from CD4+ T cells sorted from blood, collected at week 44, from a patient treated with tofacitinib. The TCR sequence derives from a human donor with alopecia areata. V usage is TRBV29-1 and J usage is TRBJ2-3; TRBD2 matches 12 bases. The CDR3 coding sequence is TGCAGCGTTGGGAAACTAGCGGGGGGAGGCACAGATACGCAGTATTTT. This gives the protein CSVGKLAGGGTDTQYF.